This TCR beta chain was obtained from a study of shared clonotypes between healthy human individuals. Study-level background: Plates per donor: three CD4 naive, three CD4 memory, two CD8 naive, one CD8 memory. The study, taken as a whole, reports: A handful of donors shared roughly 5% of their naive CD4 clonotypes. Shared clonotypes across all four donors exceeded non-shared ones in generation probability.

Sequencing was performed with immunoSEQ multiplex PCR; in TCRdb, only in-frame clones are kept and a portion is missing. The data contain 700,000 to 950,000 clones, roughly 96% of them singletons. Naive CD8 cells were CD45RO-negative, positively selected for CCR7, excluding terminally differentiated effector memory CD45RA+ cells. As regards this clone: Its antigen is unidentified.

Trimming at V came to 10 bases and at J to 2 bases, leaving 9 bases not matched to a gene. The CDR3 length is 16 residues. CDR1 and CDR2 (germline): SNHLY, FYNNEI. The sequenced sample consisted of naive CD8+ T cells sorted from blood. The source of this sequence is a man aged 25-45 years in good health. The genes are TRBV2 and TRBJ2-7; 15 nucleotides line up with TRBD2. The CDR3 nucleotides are TGTGCCAATCGAGGACTAGCGGGAGGGAGACCCTACGAGCAGTACTTC. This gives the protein CANRGLAGGRPYEQYF.